This passage covers 21 T cell receptor beta chains from one sample sequenced in a study of T cell responses to AZD1222 COVID-19 vaccine. Sequenced by immunoSEQ multiplex PCR; TCRdb stores in-frame clones only, minus some. Among more than 90,000 clones listed, approximately 83% were seen once. This specimen consisted of peripheral blood, obtained on day 0 of AZD1222 vaccination. The receptors derive from an adult in good health.

In its sample, this clone was seen once. The J gene is TRBJ2-4, the V gene TRBV7-8, with 8 bases identical to TRBD1. V lost 5 bases to trimming and J lost 9 bases; unmatched junction nucleotides: 6. CDR1 SGHVS and CDR2 FQNEAQ come from the germline V gene. The CDR3 is 13 amino acids. The CDR3 region is CASSPGQGAIQYF. The DNA for the CDR3 is TGTGCCAGCAGCCCCGGCCAGGGGGCCATTCAGTACTTC.

The chain links TRBV27 to TRBJ2-3; TRBD2 might be the D (5 bases). The CDR3 has 13 residues. V dropped 3 bases and J dropped 6 bases, with 10 bases sitting between them. Germline V gene sequence: CDR1 MNHEY, CDR2 SMNVEV (reference sequence). CDR3 loop: CASSFSSGDTQYF. The CDR3 DNA reads TGTGCCAGCAGTTTCTCCAGCGGTGATACGCAGTATTTT.

The chain has TRBV28 and TRBJ2-6, with TRBD2 matching 8 bases. Germline CDR1 is MDHEN and CDR2 is SYDVKM. The CDR3 runs 18 residues. The J segment lost 0 bases and the V segment lost 7 bases, leaving 11 bases of the junction unmatched. The CDR3 region is CASIPGGVLDSGANVLTF. DNA of the CDR3: TGTGCCAGCATCCCCGGGGGGGTCCTTGACTCTGGGGCCAACGTCCTGACTTTC.

V and J are TRBV18 and TRBJ1-1, with D maybe TRBD1 (6 bases). Germline-derived CDR1 and CDR2 are KGHSH and LQKENI. This CDR3 is 15 amino acids long. Trimming left V 4 bases short and J 0 bases short, with 12 bases between. This CDR3 is CASSLWDTLNTEAFF. CDR3 nucleotide sequence: TGTGCCAGCTCACTATGGGACACTTTGAACACTGAAGCTTTCTTT. Filled out from reference TRBV18 and TRBJ1-1, the complete variable domain reads NAGVMQNPRHLVRRRGQEARLRCSPMKGHSHVYWYRQLPEEGLKFMVYLQKENIIDESGMPKERFSAEFPKEGPSILRIQQVVRGDSAAYFCASSLWDTLNTEAFFGQGTRLTVV.

The count of this clone is one. CDR3 region: CASSTGFGRSSYNEQFF. Written as DNA, the CDR3 is TGTGCCAGCAGCACGGGTTTCGGGCGAAGCTCCTACAATGAGCAGTTCTTC. This chain joins TRBV7-3 and TRBJ2-1, with no clear D. V shed 5 bases and J shed 0 bases, with 17 bases lying between them. Germline V CDR1 and CDR2: SGHTA, FQGTGA. The CDR3 has 17 residues.

This rearrangement joins TRBV15 to TRBJ2-1, with 10 nucleotides matching TRBD1. J was trimmed by 13 bases and V by 1 base; bases with no gene match: 4. Germline CDR1 LNHNV, CDR2 YYDKDF (reference sequence). This CDR3 has 13 amino acids. The CDR3 DNA is TGTGCCACCAGCAGAGGTGGGGACAGGGGTCAGTTCTTC. Encoded protein: CATSRGGDRGQFF.

The chain couples TRBV12-3 or TRBV12-4 to TRBJ1-2, with D possibly TRBD1 on 6 matching bases. Trimming shortened V by 5 bases and J by 4 bases, and 11 bases separated the two germline ends. This CDR3 is built from 13 residues. CDR3 DNA: TGTGCCAGCAGTCCCCAGGGGTTCTATGGCTACACCTTC. Protein product: CASSPQGFYGYTF.

The J gene is TRBJ2-1, the V gene TRBV6-2 or TRBV6-3; tentatively, D is TRBD2 (5 bases). There are 16 residues in the CDR3. Germline V lookup: CDR1 MNHEY, CDR2 SVGEGT. Trimming removed 5 bases from V and 0 bases from J, with 14 bases in between. The CDR3 DNA reads as TGTGCCAGCAGTCCCTGGACTGGGAGCTCCTACAATGAGCAGTTCTTC. This translates into CASSPWTGSSYNEQFF.

The J gene is TRBJ1-2, the V gene TRBV28; 7 bases are a match to TRBD1. Germline loops: CDR1 MDHEN, CDR2 SYDVKM. This CDR3 is built from 12 residues. V trimming: 6 bases; J trimming: 7 bases; junction bases outside the gene matches: 5. The CDR3 sequence: CASRTGLTGYTF. Written as DNA, the CDR3 is TGTGCCAGCAGGACAGGGCTTACTGGCTACACCTTC.

The chain combines TRBV5-6 with TRBJ2-1; 9 bases are a match to TRBD2. The V gene's germline CDR1 is SGHDT and CDR2 YYEEEE. This CDR3 is built from 16 residues. Germline trimming cut 0 bases from V and 6 bases from J; bases unmatched to any gene: 7. The CDR3 reads CASSLARGGAVNEQFF. In nucleotides, the CDR3 is TGTGCCAGCAGCTTGGCCCGCGGGGGGGCTGTCAATGAGCAGTTCTTC. Complete variable domain (other parts from reference TRBV5-6 and TRBJ2-1): DAGVTQSPTHLIKTRGQQVTLRCSPKSGHDTVSWYQQALGQGPQFIFQYYEEEERQRGNFPDRFSGHQFPNYSSELNVNALLLGDSALYLCASSLARGGAVNEQFFGPGTRLTVL.

The rearrangement joins TRBV29-1 to TRBJ2-2; 7 bases map to TRBD1. This CDR3 is built from 14 residues. V lost 5 bases, J lost 6 bases, and 9 bases stayed unmatched. From germline, CDR1 is SQVTM and CDR2 ANQGSEA. CDR3 sequence reads: CSVTPGTEAGELFF. In nucleotides, the CDR3 is TGCAGCGTTACCCCCGGGACAGAGGCCGGGGAGCTGTTTTTT.

The chain carries TRBV18 and TRBJ1-5; the match to TRBD1 covers 11 bases. This CDR3 comprises 17 residues. The junction had 8 bases not matched to a gene; V was cut back by 4 bases and J by 3 bases. CDR1 is KGHSH and CDR2 is LQKENI in the germline V gene. The CDR3 region is CASSLFGQGAINQPQHF. The CDR3, as DNA: TGTGCCAGCTCACTTTTCGGACAGGGGGCAATCAATCAGCCCCAGCATTTT.

The chain employs TRBV6-5 and TRBJ1-5, with 10 bases aligning to TRBD1. The junction had 0 bases not matched to a gene; V was cut back by 0 bases and J by 4 bases. From germline, CDR1 is MNHEY and CDR2 SVGAGI. The CDR3 length is 15 residues. The CDR3 nucleotides read TGTGCCAGCAGTTACTCGGGACAGGGGAATCAGCCCCAGCATTTT. It translates to CASSYSGQGNQPQHF.

The chain is built from TRBV5-5 and TRBJ2-4; D call uncertain. Trimming pared 3 bases from V and 0 bases from J, leaving 16 bases between. Germline CDR1 reads SGHKS; CDR2 reads YYEKEE (reference sequence). The CDR3 contains 17 residues. Here the CDR3 reads CASSWVVVGRAKNIQYF. The DNA for the CDR3 is TGTGCCAGCAGCTGGGTAGTTGTTGGGCGAGCCAAAAACATTCAGTACTTC.

About this clone itself: Other DNA sequences of this sample code for an identical CDR3. This rearrangement joins TRBV12-3 or TRBV12-4 to TRBJ1-5; D possibly corresponds to TRBD1 (5 bases). Trimming removed 6 bases from V and 4 bases from J, with 10 bases in between. The CDR3 sequence is 13 residues long. CDR3 in DNA: TGTGCCAGCAGGGGGGTAGGTAATCAGCCCCAGCATTTT. Its protein product is CASRGVGNQPQHF.

The V call is TRBV5-4, the J call TRBJ1-2; TRBD1 is a possible D gene (6 bases). CDR3 size: 12 residues. Germline values: CDR1 SGHNT, CDR2 YYREEE (reference sequence). Deletions cut 5 bases from V and 4 bases from J, with 9 bases between. CDR3 coding DNA: TGTGCCAGCAGTTCGACAGGCTATGGCTACACCTTC. It translates to CASSSTGYGYTF.

The genes are TRBV9 and TRBJ2-7; 11 nucleotides agree with TRBD1. Germline V gives CDR1 SGDLS, CDR2 YYNGEE. Trimming took 4 bases from V and 5 from J; bases not matched to a gene: 5. CDR3 length equals 14 residues. Here the CDR3 reads CASSPGQGDNEQYF. CDR3 in DNA: TGTGCCAGCAGCCCGGGACAGGGGGATAACGAGCAGTACTTC.

The genes are TRBV6-6 and TRBJ2-5; maybe TRBD1 (6 bases). The V end was cut by 5 bases, the J end by 4 bases, with 20 bases between. This CDR3 has 16 amino acids. CDR1 and CDR2 (germline): MNHNY, SVGAGI (reference sequence). Written as DNA, the CDR3 is TGTGCCAGCAGTACCCAGGTCGTGGGGGCGGGAGAGACCCAGTACTTC. Translating it yields CASSTQVVGAGETQYF.

The V gene is TRBV21-1, the J gene TRBJ2-5; TRBD1 is the table's D call, not checked against the DNA. TRBV21-1 is reported as a pseudogene. The CDR3 spans 16 residues. Here the CDR3 reads CASSKARGTGEETQYF. The DNA of the CDR3 is TGTGCCAGCAGCAAAGCGAGAGGGACAGGGGAAGAGACCCAGTACTTC.

The chain joins TRBV7-9 to TRBJ1-3, with 9 bases matching TRBD1. The CDR3 is made up of 17 amino acids. Germline V gene data show CDR1 as SEHNR and CDR2 as FQNEAQ (reference sequence). J gave up 4 bases and V 6 bases, and 13 bases lay outside the gene matches. Here the CDR3 reads CASRSPGQGTAGNTIYF. CDR3 coding DNA: TGTGCCAGCAGATCTCCGGGACAGGGTACAGCAGGAAACACCATATATTTT. Filled out from reference TRBV7-9 and TRBJ1-3, the complete variable domain reads DTGVSQNPRHKITKRGQNVTFRCDPISEHNRLYWYRQTLGQGPEFLTYFQNEAQLEKSRLLSDRFSAERPKGSFSTLEIQRTEQGDSAMYLCASRSPGQGTAGNTIYFGEGSWLTVV.

V is TRBV6-5 and J is TRBJ1-1, with a tentative D call TRBD1 (5 bases). The CDR3 is made up of 16 amino acids. Trimming shortened V by 0 bases and J by 5 bases, and 16 bases separated the two germline ends. CDR1 is MNHEY, CDR2 SVGAGI, per germline. CDR3 sequence (DNA): TGTGCCAGCAGTTACTCCCCGGGGCAAAGTGGGACTGAAGCTTTCTTT. It is translated as CASSYSPGQSGTEAFF.